The 30 T cell receptor beta chains given below trace back to one sample, sequenced in a study of radiotherapy plus CTLA-4 blockade in lung cancer. Clones were read by immunoSEQ multiplex PCR, and TCRdb kept only the in-frame ones, dropping some. Counted here are about 28,000 clones, under 80% occurring once; the ten biggest clones make up roughly 7.5%. Sample: peripheral blood, taken from a patient treated with radiotherapy plus ipilimumab. Receptors originate from a human donor with non-small cell lung cancer who had stable disease on radiotherapy plus ipilimumab.

The chain carries TRBV9 and TRBJ1-2; 7 bases fit TRBD1. Germline assignment: CDR1 SGDLS and CDR2 YYNGEE. V shed 0 bases and J 5 bases; nucleotides not matched to a gene: 4. The CDR3 has 14 residues. The CDR3 region is CASSVGTGAYGYTF. The CDR3 DNA sequence: TGTGCCAGCAGCGTAGGAACAGGGGCATATGGCTACACCTTC.

Remarks on this clone: The same CDR3 can be traced to other DNA sequences in this sample. The chain joins TRBV27 to TRBJ2-3; D perhaps matches TRBD1 (5 bases). The V gene's germline CDR1 is MNHEY and CDR2 SMNVEV (reference sequence). The CDR3 covers 14 residues. V was trimmed by 0 bases and J by 2 bases, leaving 6 bases between them. The CDR3 here is CASSLSGATDTQYF. DNA of the CDR3: TGTGCCAGCAGTTTATCAGGGGCCACAGATACGCAGTATTTT.

The J gene is TRBJ2-4, the V gene TRBV7-9; D unclear. Germline V gene data show CDR1 as SEHNR and CDR2 as FQNEAQ (reference sequence). Trimming left V 3 bases short and J 0 bases short, with 9 bases between. This CDR3 spans 15 amino acids. The CDR3 nucleotides read TGTGCCAGCAGCTTTGATTTCCTAGCCAAAAACATTCAGTACTTC. Protein sequence: CASSFDFLAKNIQYF.

The chain is built from TRBV29-1 and TRBJ1-1, with 7 positions matching TRBD1. The germline CDR1 and CDR2 sequences are SQVTM and ANQGSEA. V lost 5 bases to trimming and J lost 0 bases; unmatched junction nucleotides: 6. The CDR3 has 14 amino acids. The CDR3 DNA is TGCAGCGTTCTTACACAGGGGATGAACACTGAAGCTTTCTTT. The encoded protein is CSVLTQGMNTEAFF. Full variable domain (rest looked up from reference TRBV29-1 and TRBJ1-1): SAVISQKPSRDICQRGTSLTIQCQVDSQVTMMFWYRQQPGQSLTLIATANQGSEATYESGFVIDKFPISRPNLTFSTLTVSNMSPEDSSIYLCSVLTQGMNTEAFFGQGTRLTVV.

The V call is TRBV6-5, the J call TRBJ1-2; D is perhaps TRBD1 (5 bases). Trimming removed 6 bases from V and 3 bases from J, with 14 bases in between. The germline CDR1 and CDR2 sequences are MNHEY and SVGAGI. The CDR3 is 14 residues long. CDR3 bases: TGTGCCAGCAGCGGAGACAGCCGGGACTATGGCTACACCTTC. Translated: CASSGDSRDYGYTF.

The J gene is TRBJ2-3, the V gene TRBV14; no firm D call. The CDR3 runs to 11 residues. The germline gives CDR1 SGHDN, CDR2 FVKESK. With 3 bases removed from V and 5 bases from J, the gap between germline ends came to 3 bases. The DNA of the CDR3 is TGTGCCAGCAGCCACGTAGATACGCAGTATTTT. It encodes CASSHVDTQYF. The complete variable domain, with remaining parts taken from reference TRBV14 and TRBJ2-3, reads EAGVTQFPSHSVIEKGQTVTLRCDPISGHDNLYWYRRVMGKEIKFLLHFVKESKQDESGMPNNRFLAERTGGTYSTLKVQPAELEDSGVYFCASSHVDTQYFGPGTRLTVL.

The chain couples TRBV18 to TRBJ2-5, with 9 bases identical to TRBD1. Trimming cost V 3 bases and J 3 bases; bases outside gene matches: 8. The CDR3 runs to 16 residues. Germline assignment: CDR1 KGHSH and CDR2 LQKENI. CDR3 bases: TGTGCCAGCTCACCGCTATTACAGGGGGCAAAAGAGACCCAGTACTTC. It yields the protein CASSPLLQGAKETQYF.

The chain uses TRBV30 and TRBJ1-5; D call uncertain. The germline gives CDR1 GTSNPN, CDR2 SVGIG (reference sequence). V was pared by 1 base and J by 9 bases, with 16 bases between. The CDR3 totals 14 residues. The CDR3 region has the DNA TGTGCCTGGAGTGGAGGCCAGAGGTTATGGCCCCAGCATTTT. Translation: CAWSGGQRLWPQHF.

This clone has more than one count but fewer than ten. This sequence joins TRBV6-1 and TRBJ2-7; D uncertain. The CDR3 is made up of 14 amino acids. In germline, CDR1 is MNHNS, CDR2 SASEGT. V was cut by 6 bases and J by 3 bases, with 15 bases left in between. CDR3 region: CASSPGDTNYEQYF. CDR3 bases: TGTGCCAGCAGCCCCGGAGACACGAACTACGAGCAGTACTTC.

This sequence joins TRBV28 and TRBJ2-6; possibly TRBD1 for D (5 bases). The germline V gene encodes CDR1 MDHEN and CDR2 SYDVKM. The germline V and J ends were trimmed by 1 base and 0 bases, with 13 bases remaining between them. The CDR3 runs 18 residues. DNA for the CDR3: TGTGCCAGCAGTTTATCGGCAGGGATGGGCTCTGGGGCCAACGTCCTGACTTTC. Translating gives CASSLSAGMGSGANVLTF.

This chain uses TRBV27 with TRBJ2-7; tentative D call: TRBD1 (5 bases). Germline CDR1 MNHEY, CDR2 SMNVEV (reference sequence). Between the trimmed V and J ends, which lost 4 bases and 3 bases, there was a span of 22 bases. This CDR3 comprises 17 residues. The CDR3 nucleotides read TGTGCCAGCAGTTCGACAACTTCAGGGAAACGCTTCTACGAGCAGTACTTC. As protein: CASSSTTSGKRFYEQYF.

Here the CDR3 reads CASSLMSPGNTEAFF. The CDR3 coding sequence is TGTGCCAGCAGCTTAATGAGTCCAGGGAACACTGAAGCTTTCTTT. The chain combines TRBV7-3 with TRBJ1-1, with D unresolved. The V gene lost 1 base and the J gene lost 1 base, with 10 bases spanning the gap. The CDR3 sequence is 15 residues long. Germline V gene lookup returns CDR1 SGHTA and CDR2 FQGTGA.

The V and J genes are TRBV29-1 and TRBJ2-3, with D perhaps matching TRBD1 (6 bases). Germline V lookup: CDR1 SQVTM, CDR2 ANQGSEA. The V end was cut by 8 bases, the J end by 4 bases, with 19 bases between. This CDR3 is built from 14 residues. The CDR3 DNA follows: TGCAGCTCCCCGAGGGGACAAACCCCAGATACGCAGTATTTT. Protein: CSSPRGQTPDTQYF.

The V and J genes are TRBV7-9 and TRBJ1-6, with D unclear. In germline, CDR1 is SEHNR, CDR2 FQNEAQ (reference sequence). Trimming stripped 5 bases from V and 11 bases from J, with 13 bases between. There are 13 residues in the CDR3. DNA for the CDR3: TGTGCCAGCAGCCCCTCAGTGAGCGCACCCCTCCACTTT. Residues: CASSPSVSAPLHF.

The chain combines TRBV19 with TRBJ2-7; 10 nucleotides line up with TRBD1. The V gene's germline CDR1 is LNHDA and CDR2 SQIVND (reference sequence). V shed 4 bases and J 2 bases; nucleotides not matched to a gene: 2. This CDR3 has 14 amino acids. Here the CDR3 DNA reads TGTGCCAGTAGTACTGACAGGGGGCCCTACGAGCAGTACTTC. Amino acid sequence: CASSTDRGPYEQYF.

This chain links TRBV6-5 with TRBJ1-2; TRBD1 might be the D (6 bases). This CDR3 has 16 residues. Between the trimmed V and J ends, which lost 0 bases and 4 bases, there was a span of 15 bases. The germline V gene encodes CDR1 MNHEY and CDR2 SVGAGI. This CDR3 is CASSYSNWGGGYGYTF. The CDR3 DNA sequence: TGTGCCAGCAGTTACTCGAATTGGGGGGGCGGCTATGGCTACACCTTC.

The genes are TRBV5-1 and TRBJ1-4; the match to TRBD1 covers 7 bases. The CDR3 totals 14 residues. With V trimmed by 2 bases and J by 6 bases, 4 bases remained unmatched. Germline lookup yields CDR1 SGHRS and CDR2 YFSETQ. The CDR3 here is CASSLQGRDEKLFF. The CDR3 bases are TGCGCCAGCAGCTTACAGGGGAGGGATGAAAAACTGTTTTTT.

The rearrangement uses TRBV7-3 and TRBJ2-5; D remains unclear. The V end lost 1 base, the J end lost 0 bases, and 9 bases lay between the germline ends. The germline gives CDR1 SGHTA, CDR2 FQGTGA. CDR3 length: 15 amino acids. The CDR3 is CASSLNSGYQETQYF. The CDR3 DNA is TGTGCCAGCAGCTTAAACAGTGGGTACCAAGAGACCCAGTACTTC.

This chain joins TRBV19 and TRBJ1-3; 9 bases align to TRBD1. Germline V gene sequence: CDR1 LNHDA, CDR2 SQIVND (reference sequence). CDR3 length: 14 residues. Trimming cost V 8 bases and J 2 bases; bases outside gene matches: 4. The CDR3 region is CASGTGIAGNTIYF. The CDR3 DNA is TGTGCCAGTGGGACAGGGATTGCTGGAAACACCATATATTTT.

The rearrangement links TRBV10-3 to TRBJ2-5; 10 nucleotides line up with TRBD1. V gave up 2 bases and J gave up 1 base; unmatched junction bases: 4. The CDR3 extends over 16 amino acids. Germline values: CDR1 ENHRY, CDR2 SYGVKD. The CDR3 DNA reads as TGTGCCATCAGTGAGGGACAGGGGGTCCTCCAAGAGACCCAGTACTTC. It specifies CAISEGQGVLQETQYF.

The genes are TRBV28 and TRBJ2-5, with a weak D call TRBD1 (6 bases). V lost 3 bases and J lost 2, with 13 bases in between. Germline loops: CDR1 MDHEN, CDR2 SYDVKM. This CDR3 region has 15 residues. Here the CDR3 DNA reads TGTGCCAGCAGTTTGGGGGCCCGAAATCAAGAGACCCAGTACTTC. Its protein is CASSLGARNQETQYF.

CDR3 sequence: CASSFNGGGDTQYF. The CDR3 DNA reads TGTGCCAGCAGTTTCAATGGAGGGGGGGATACGCAGTATTTT. The chain employs TRBV27 and TRBJ2-3; tentatively, D is TRBD1 or TRBD2 (6 bases each). CDR3 size: 14 residues. Trimming removed 3 bases from V and 6 bases from J, with 13 bases in between. Germline V gives CDR1 MNHEY, CDR2 SMNVEV (reference sequence).

The chain carries TRBV6-1 and TRBJ1-5, with TRBD1 matching over 10 bases. V shed 6 bases, J shed 5 bases, and the junction held 7 bases outside the gene matches. This CDR3 region has 15 residues. Germline V CDR1 and CDR2: MNHNS, SASEGT. This CDR3 reads CASSYGGTGDQPQHF. The CDR3 DNA follows: TGTGCCAGCAGCTACGGGGGGACAGGGGATCAGCCCCAGCATTTT.

This chain connects TRBV10-3 to TRBJ1-2; 8 bases agree with TRBD1. The CDR3 has 15 residues. The trim removed 3 bases at V and 6 bases at J, leaving 9 bases unmatched. CDR1 and CDR2 from the germline V gene are ENHRY and SYGVKD. The CDR3 DNA sequence: TGTGCCATCAGTGACCCTGGACAGGGAGAAAATGGCTACACCTTC. Its translation is CAISDPGQGENGYTF.

This clone was seen a single time. The rearrangement joins TRBV6-1 to TRBJ1-2; the D gene is possibly TRBD1 (5 bases). CDR3 size: 11 residues. CDR1 and CDR2 (germline): MNHNS, SASEGT. Trimming cost V 5 bases and J 9 bases, with 10 bases left between them. The CDR3 sequence: CASSSQGSYTF. CDR3 DNA: TGTGCCAGCAGTTCCCAGGGCAGCTACACCTTC.

This clone was counted a single time. The CDR3 loop is CAISQGNTGELFF. CDR3 coding DNA: TGTGCCATCTCCCAGGGAAACACCGGGGAGCTGTTTTTT. The chain carries TRBV10-3 and TRBJ2-2; weak D call: TRBD1 (5 bases). The CDR3 covers 13 residues. Germline V gene lookup returns CDR1 ENHRY and CDR2 SYGVKD. V was trimmed by 8 bases and J by 2 bases, leaving 9 bases between them.

This chain's CDR3 is CASSQEPPQETQYF. DNA for the CDR3: TGCGCCAGCAGCCAAGAACCCCCCCAAGAGACCCAGTACTTC. J is TRBJ2-5 and V is TRBV4-1; D unresolved. From germline, CDR1 is MGHRA and CDR2 YSYEKL. This CDR3 region has 14 residues. The ends were cut back, 0 bases at V and 1 base at J, with 6 bases in the middle.

CDR3 residues: CASRLGTAGNNEQFF. CDR3 coding DNA: TGCGCCAGCAGACTAGGGACAGCTGGTAACAATGAGCAGTTCTTC. The rearrangement uses TRBV5-1 and TRBJ2-1; 7 bases are a match to TRBD1. CDR1 SGHRS and CDR2 YFSETQ come from the germline V gene. The V gene end was trimmed by 5 bases and the J gene end by 5 bases; junction bases not matched to a gene: 10. CDR3 length: 15 amino acids.

This clone was recorded a few times. The rearrangement links TRBV30 to TRBJ1-1; tentative D call: TRBD1 (6 bases). The CDR3 runs 14 residues. The V gene's germline CDR1 is GTSNPN and CDR2 SVGIG (reference sequence). The germline V and J ends were trimmed by 0 bases and 4 bases, with 12 bases remaining between them. CDR3 in amino acids: CAWSVTGGGTEAFF. CDR3 DNA sequence: TGTGCCTGGAGTGTAACGGGGGGCGGCACTGAAGCTTTCTTT.

This clone is termed medium-sized (0.01 to 0.1%). This chain joins TRBV5-4 and TRBJ1-1; 8 positions match TRBD1. CDR3 length: 17 residues. Germline V lookup: CDR1 SGHNT, CDR2 YYREEE (reference sequence). V gave up 2 bases and J gave up 0 bases; unmatched junction bases: 9. The CDR3 protein is CASSLSRTGPVNTEAFF. The CDR3 bases are TGTGCCAGCAGCTTAAGTCGGACAGGGCCGGTGAACACTGAAGCTTTCTTT.